These T cell receptor beta chains were read from a single sample in a study of T cells in localized non-small cell lung cancer. Sequencing used immunoSEQ multiplex PCR; TCRdb keeps in-frame clones, though not all of them. Here the sample spans 20,000 to 25,000 clones, roughly 83% being singletons. The specimen was peripheral blood, collected before any cancer treatment. The source is a man aged 35 to 70 with stage I lung adenocarcinoma. Both conserved end residues are part of each CDR3.

V	J	CDR3
TRBV6-1	TRBJ2-3	CASSQTGEIWDTQYF
TRBV2	TRBJ2-1	CASKGVSGTVEQFF
TRBV10-3	TRBJ1-2	CAISERGLRYGYTF
TRBV5-6	TRBJ2-7	CASSSNRGVYEQYF
TRBV20-1	TRBJ2-2	CSARIRGELFF
TRBV27	TRBJ1-2	CASSLGGGKRGYTF
TRBV19	TRBJ1-5	CASTRQVVQPQHF
TRBV19	TRBJ1-3	CASSRRTGPGNTIYF
TRBV5-5	TRBJ1-1	CASSSGRRNTEAFF
TRBV5-1	TRBJ2-3	CASRQGSSTDTQYF
TRBV5-6	TRBJ2-1	CASSWVGGQFF
TRBV28	TRBJ1-5	CASSTGNQPQHF
TRBV9	TRBJ2-7	CASSVDLLGEQYF
TRBV7-9	TRBJ2-1	CASSLALAGSYNEQFF
TRBV7-9	TRBJ2-1	CASSWGGRTEQFF
TRBV7-9	TRBJ2-5	CASSLALRERETQYF
TRBV4-2	TRBJ2-1	CASSQGPVEREDNEQFF
TRBV6-5	TRBJ2-7	CASKRDYHYEQYF